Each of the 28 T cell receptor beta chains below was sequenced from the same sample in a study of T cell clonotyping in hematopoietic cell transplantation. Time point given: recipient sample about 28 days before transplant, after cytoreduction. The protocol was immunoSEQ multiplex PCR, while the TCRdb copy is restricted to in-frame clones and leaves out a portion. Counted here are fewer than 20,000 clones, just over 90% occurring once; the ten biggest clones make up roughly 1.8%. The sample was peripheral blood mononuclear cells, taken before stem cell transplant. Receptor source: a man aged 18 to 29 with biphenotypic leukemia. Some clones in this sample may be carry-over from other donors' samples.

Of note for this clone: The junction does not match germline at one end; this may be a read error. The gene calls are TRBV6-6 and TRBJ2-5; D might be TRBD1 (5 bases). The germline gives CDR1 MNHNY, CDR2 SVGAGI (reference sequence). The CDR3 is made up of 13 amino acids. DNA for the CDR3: TGTGCCAGTAGTTATAGGGGATGGGAGACCCAGTACTTC. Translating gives CASSYRGWETQYF.

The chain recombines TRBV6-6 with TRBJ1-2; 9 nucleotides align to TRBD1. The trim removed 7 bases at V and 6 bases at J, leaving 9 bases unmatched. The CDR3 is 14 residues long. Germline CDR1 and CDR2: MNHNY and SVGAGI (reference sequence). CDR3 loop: CASTDTGGSNGYTF. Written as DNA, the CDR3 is TGTGCCAGCACCGATACAGGGGGCTCCAATGGCTACACCTTC.

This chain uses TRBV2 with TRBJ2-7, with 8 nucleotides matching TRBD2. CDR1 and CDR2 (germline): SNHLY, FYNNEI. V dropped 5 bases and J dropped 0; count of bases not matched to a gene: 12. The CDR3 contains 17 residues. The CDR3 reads CASSLRGGGASSYEQYF. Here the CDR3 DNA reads TGTGCCAGCAGTCTCCGGGGGGGTGGGGCCAGCTCCTACGAGCAGTACTTC. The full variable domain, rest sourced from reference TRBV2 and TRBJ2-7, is EPEVTQTPSHQVTQMGQEVILRCVPISNHLYFYWYRQILGQKVEFLVSFYNNEISEKSEIFDDQFSVERPDGSNFTLKIRSTKLEDSAMYFCASSLRGGGASSYEQYFGPGTRLTVT.

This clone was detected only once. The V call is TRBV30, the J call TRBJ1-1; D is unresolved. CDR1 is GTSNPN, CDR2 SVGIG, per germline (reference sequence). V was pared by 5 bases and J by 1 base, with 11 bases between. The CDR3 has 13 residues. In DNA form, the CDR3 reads TGTGCCTGGGTAGGTCCTAGGAACACTGAAGCTTTCTTT. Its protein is CAWVGPRNTEAFF.

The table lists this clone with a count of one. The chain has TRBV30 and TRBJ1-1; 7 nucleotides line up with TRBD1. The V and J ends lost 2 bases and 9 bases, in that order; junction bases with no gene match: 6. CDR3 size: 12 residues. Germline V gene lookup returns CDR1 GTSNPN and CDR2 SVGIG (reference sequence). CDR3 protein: CAWSTGASKAFF. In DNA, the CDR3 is TGTGCCTGGAGTACAGGGGCATCCAAAGCTTTCTTT.

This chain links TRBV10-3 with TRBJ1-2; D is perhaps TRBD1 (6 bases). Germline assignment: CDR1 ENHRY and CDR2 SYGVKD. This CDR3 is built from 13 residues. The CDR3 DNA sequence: TGTGCTCTATGGGACAAAAGAGGAAATGGCTACACCTTC. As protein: CALWDKRGNGYTF.

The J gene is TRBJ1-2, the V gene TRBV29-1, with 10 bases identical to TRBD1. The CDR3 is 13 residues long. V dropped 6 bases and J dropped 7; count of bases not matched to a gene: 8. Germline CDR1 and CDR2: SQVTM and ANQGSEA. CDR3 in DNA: TGCAGCGTCTCCCGGGACAGGGGACCTGGCTACACCTTC. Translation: CSVSRDRGPGYTF. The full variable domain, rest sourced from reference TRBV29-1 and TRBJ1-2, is SAVISQKPSRDICQRGTSLTIQCQVDSQVTMMFWYRQQPGQSLTLIATANQGSEATYESGFVIDKFPISRPNLTFSTLTVSNMSPEDSSIYLCSVSRDRGPGYTFGSGTRLTVV.

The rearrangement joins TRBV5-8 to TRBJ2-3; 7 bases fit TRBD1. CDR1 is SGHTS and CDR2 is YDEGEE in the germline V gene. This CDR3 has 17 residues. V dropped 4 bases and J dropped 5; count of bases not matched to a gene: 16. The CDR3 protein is CASSRGTVEGGVDTQYF. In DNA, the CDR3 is TGTGCCAGCAGCAGAGGGACAGTGGAAGGTGGGGTAGATACGCAGTATTTT.

For the CDR3, the DNA is TGTGCCTGGAGCCGGGGAGGGATCGGAAACACCATATATTTT. Amino acid sequence: CAWSRGGIGNTIYF. The chain carries TRBV30 and TRBJ1-3; D uncertain. This CDR3 is 14 amino acids long. Trimming pared 3 bases from V and 4 bases from J, leaving 13 bases between. CDR1 is GTSNPN and CDR2 is SVGIG in the germline V gene (reference sequence). The variable domain in full, completed from reference TRBV30 and TRBJ1-3, reads SQTIHQWPATLVQPVGSPLSLECTVEGTSNPNLYWYRQAAGRGLQLLFYSVGIGQISSEVPQNLSASRPQDRQFILSSKKLLLSDSGFYLCAWSRGGIGNTIYFGEGSWLTVV.

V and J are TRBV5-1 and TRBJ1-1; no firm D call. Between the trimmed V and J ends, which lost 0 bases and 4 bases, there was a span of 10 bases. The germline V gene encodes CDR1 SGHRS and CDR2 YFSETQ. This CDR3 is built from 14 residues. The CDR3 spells CASSLEREGTEAFF. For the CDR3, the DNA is TGCGCCAGCAGCTTGGAAAGGGAGGGCACTGAAGCTTTCTTT.

The CDR3 nucleotides read TGTGCCAGCAGCAGGGGGGACTATGGCTACACCTTC. It specifies CASSRGDYGYTF. The rearrangement joins TRBV9 to TRBJ1-2; a weak D match, TRBD1 (6 bases). Germline CDR1 SGDLS, CDR2 YYNGEE. Trimming pared 4 bases from V and 3 bases from J, leaving 7 bases between. This CDR3 comprises 12 residues.

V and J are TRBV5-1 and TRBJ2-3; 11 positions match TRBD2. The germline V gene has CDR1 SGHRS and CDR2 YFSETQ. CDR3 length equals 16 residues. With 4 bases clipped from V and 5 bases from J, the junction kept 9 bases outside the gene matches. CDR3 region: CASSPALAGELDTQYF. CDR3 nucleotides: TGCGCCAGCAGCCCGGCACTAGCGGGGGAACTAGATACGCAGTATTTT.

The CDR3 spells CASSQAQSLNTEAFF. Here the CDR3 DNA reads TGCGCCAGCAGCCAAGCACAGAGCTTGAACACTGAAGCTTTCTTT. The chain joins TRBV4-3 to TRBJ1-1; D call uncertain. Per germline, CDR1 LGHNA and CDR2 YSLEER. The ends were cut back, 1 base at V and 0 bases at J, with 9 bases in the middle. The length of the CDR3 is 15 residues.

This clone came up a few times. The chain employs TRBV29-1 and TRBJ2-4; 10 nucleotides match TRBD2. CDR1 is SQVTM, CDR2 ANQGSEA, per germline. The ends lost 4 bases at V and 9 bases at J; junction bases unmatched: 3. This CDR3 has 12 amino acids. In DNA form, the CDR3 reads TGCAGCGTTGGGGCTAGCGGGGGCATTCAGTACTTC. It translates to CSVGASGGIQYF.

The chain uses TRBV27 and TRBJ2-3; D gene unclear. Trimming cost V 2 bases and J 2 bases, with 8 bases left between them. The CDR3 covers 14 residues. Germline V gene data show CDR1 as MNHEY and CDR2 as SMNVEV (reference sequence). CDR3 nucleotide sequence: TGTGCCAGCAGTTTAGAAGGTGACACAGATACGCAGTATTTT. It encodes CASSLEGDTDTQYF.

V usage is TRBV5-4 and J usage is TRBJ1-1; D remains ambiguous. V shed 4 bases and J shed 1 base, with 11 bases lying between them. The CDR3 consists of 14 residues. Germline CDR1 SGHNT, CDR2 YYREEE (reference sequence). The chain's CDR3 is CASSPFVGNTEAFF. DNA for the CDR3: TGTGCCAGCAGCCCCTTTGTGGGGAACACTGAAGCTTTCTTT.

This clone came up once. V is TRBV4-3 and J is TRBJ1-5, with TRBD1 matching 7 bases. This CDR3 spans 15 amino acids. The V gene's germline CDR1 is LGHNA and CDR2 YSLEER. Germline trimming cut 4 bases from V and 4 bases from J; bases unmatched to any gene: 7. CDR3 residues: CASSRYRGLNQPQHF. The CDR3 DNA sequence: TGCGCCAGCAGCCGCTACAGGGGCTTAAATCAGCCCCAGCATTTT.

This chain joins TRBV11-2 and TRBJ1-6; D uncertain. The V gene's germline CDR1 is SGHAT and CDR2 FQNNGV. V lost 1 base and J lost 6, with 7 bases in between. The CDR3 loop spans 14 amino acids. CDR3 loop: CASSLGSSNSPLHF. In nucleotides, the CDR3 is TGTGCCAGCAGCTTAGGGAGCTCTAATTCACCCCTCCACTTT.

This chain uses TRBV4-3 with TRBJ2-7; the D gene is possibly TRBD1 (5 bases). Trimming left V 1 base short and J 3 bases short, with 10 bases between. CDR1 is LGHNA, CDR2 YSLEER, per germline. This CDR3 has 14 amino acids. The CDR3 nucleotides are TGCGCCAGCAGCCAAGGCAGGGTTAACTACGAGCAGTACTTC. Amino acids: CASSQGRVNYEQYF.

CDR3 in DNA: TGTGCCAGCAGTTGTAGAGGTCGCTCCTACAATGAGCAGTTCTTC. Translation: CASSCRGRSYNEQFF. The rearrangement joins TRBV6-9 to TRBJ2-1; D ambiguous. The CDR3 loop spans 15 amino acids. Per the germline V gene, CDR1 is MNHGY and CDR2 is SVAAGI. With 4 bases removed from V and 0 bases from J, the gap between germline ends came to 10 bases.

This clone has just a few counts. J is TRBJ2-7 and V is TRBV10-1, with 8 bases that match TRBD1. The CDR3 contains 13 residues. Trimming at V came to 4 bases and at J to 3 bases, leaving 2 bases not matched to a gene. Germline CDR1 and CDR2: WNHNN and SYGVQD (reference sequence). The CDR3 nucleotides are TGCGCCAGCAGTGCGACAGGGGACTACGAGCAGTACTTC. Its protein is CASSATGDYEQYF.

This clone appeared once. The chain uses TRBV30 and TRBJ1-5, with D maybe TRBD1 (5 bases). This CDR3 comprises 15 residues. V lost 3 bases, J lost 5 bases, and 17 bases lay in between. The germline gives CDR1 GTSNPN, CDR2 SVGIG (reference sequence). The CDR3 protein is CAWRPSWGGDQPQHF. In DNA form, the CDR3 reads TGTGCCTGGAGGCCCAGTTGGGGCGGTGATCAGCCCCAGCATTTT.

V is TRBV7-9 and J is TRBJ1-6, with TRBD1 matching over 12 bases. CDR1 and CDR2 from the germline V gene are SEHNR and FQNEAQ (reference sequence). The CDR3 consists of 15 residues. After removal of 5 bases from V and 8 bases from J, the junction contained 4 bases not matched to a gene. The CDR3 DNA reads TGTGCCAGCAGCGTCGGGACAGGGGGCTATTCACCCCTCCACTTT. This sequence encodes CASSVGTGGYSPLHF.

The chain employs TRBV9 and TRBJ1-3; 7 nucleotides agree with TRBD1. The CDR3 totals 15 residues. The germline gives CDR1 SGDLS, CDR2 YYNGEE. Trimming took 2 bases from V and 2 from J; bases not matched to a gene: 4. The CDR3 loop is CASSVRGVTGNTIYF. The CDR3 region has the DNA TGTGCCAGCAGCGTCAGGGGGGTGACTGGAAACACCATATATTTT.

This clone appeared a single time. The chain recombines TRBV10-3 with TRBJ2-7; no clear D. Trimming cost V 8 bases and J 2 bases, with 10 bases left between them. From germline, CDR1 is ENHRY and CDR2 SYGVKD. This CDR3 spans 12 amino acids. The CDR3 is CAIGRATYEQYF. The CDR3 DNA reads TGTGCCATCGGCCGGGCGACCTACGAGCAGTACTTC.

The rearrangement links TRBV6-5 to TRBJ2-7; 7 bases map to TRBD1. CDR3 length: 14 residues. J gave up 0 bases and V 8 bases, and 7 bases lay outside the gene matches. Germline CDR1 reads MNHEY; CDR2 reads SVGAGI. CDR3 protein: CASQRDSYSYEQYF. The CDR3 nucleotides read TGTGCCAGCCAAAGGGACAGCTACTCCTACGAGCAGTACTTC.

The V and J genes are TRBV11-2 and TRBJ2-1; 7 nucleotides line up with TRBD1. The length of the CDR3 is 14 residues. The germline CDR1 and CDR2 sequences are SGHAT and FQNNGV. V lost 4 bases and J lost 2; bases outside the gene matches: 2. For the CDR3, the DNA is TGTGCCAGCAGCTCTACAGGGGCCTACAATGAGCAGTTCTTC. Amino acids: CASSSTGAYNEQFF.

The CDR3 protein is CAWSARDNQPQHF. CDR3 DNA sequence: TGTGCCTGGAGTGCCAGGGACAATCAGCCCCAGCATTTT. The rearrangement uses TRBV30 and TRBJ1-5, with D perhaps TRBD1 (5 bases). The CDR3 contains 13 residues. CDR1 and CDR2 (germline): GTSNPN, SVGIG (reference sequence). The V end was cut by 1 base, the J end by 3 bases, with 7 bases between.